These T cell receptor beta chains were read from a single sample in a study of blood T cell repertoires in COVID-19. The repertoire was sequenced with immunoSEQ multiplex PCR; TCRdb's copy has only in-frame clones and lacks some. The repertoire includes 130,000 or so clones, 84% of them detected once, and approximately 1.5% sits in the top ten. The source material was peripheral blood. These receptors were obtained from a man in his 60s with acute or convalescent COVID-19. CDR3s include the opening cysteine and the closing phenylalanine or tryptophan. Each record gives: clone size, J gene, CDR3 length, D gene, V gene, CDR3 protein, CDR3 DNA. D genes are given only for firm matches. Clone size is shown for a subset of rows, as once, few, many or a class of expanded clone.

abundance: .
j_gene: TRBJ1-3
len: 14
d_gene: TRBD1
v_gene: TRBV9
CDR3aa: CASSETGAGNTIYF
CDR3nt: TGTGCCAGCAGCGAGACAGGGGCTGGAAACACCATATATTTT

abundance: .
j_gene: TRBJ2-5
len: 14
d_gene: TRBD2
v_gene: TRBV11-2
CDR3aa: CASSLSGGRQTQYF
CDR3nt: TGTGCCAGCAGCTTAAGCGGGGGTAGGCAGACCCAGTACTTC

abundance: .
j_gene: TRBJ1-2
len: 14
d_gene: TRBD1
v_gene: TRBV7-3
CDR3aa: CASSATGGDYGYTF
CDR3nt: TGTGCCAGCAGCGCGACAGGGGGCGACTATGGCTACACCTTC

abundance: .
j_gene: TRBJ2-1
len: 16
d_gene: TRBD2
v_gene: TRBV18
CDR3aa: CASSPPSSGAYNEQFF
CDR3nt: TGTGCCAGCTCACCACCCTCTAGCGGCGCTTACAATGAGCAGTTCTTC

abundance: .
j_gene: TRBJ2-7
len: 14
d_gene: .
v_gene: TRBV5-4
CDR3aa: CASSLSTPRGEQYF
CDR3nt: TGTGCCAGCAGCTTGAGTACGCCCAGAGGCGAGCAGTACTTC

abundance: .
j_gene: TRBJ2-5
len: 13
d_gene: .
v_gene: TRBV11-2
CDR3aa: CASSLPPRETQYF
CDR3nt: TGTGCCAGCAGCTTACCCCCCCGGGAGACCCAGTACTTC

abundance: once
j_gene: TRBJ1-2
len: 14
d_gene: TRBD1
v_gene: TRBV30
CDR3aa: CAWSTGTGVLGYTF
CDR3nt: TGTGCCTGGTCAACCGGGACAGGGGTTCTCGGCTACACCTTC

abundance: .
j_gene: TRBJ1-2
len: 16
d_gene: .
v_gene: TRBV3-1/TRBV3-2
CDR3aa: CASSQGPRQAIYGYTF
CDR3nt: TGTGCCAGCAGCCAAGGACCTCGACAGGCCATCTATGGCTACACCTTC

abundance: .
j_gene: TRBJ2-1
len: 12
d_gene: .
v_gene: TRBV19
CDR3aa: CASSGGGNEQFF
CDR3nt: TGTGCCAGTAGTGGGGGCGGCAATGAGCAGTTCTTC

abundance: .
j_gene: TRBJ2-7
len: 14
d_gene: .
v_gene: TRBV7-8
CDR3aa: CASSHRGPTYEQYF
CDR3nt: TGTGCCAGCAGCCATAGGGGTCCCACCTACGAGCAGTACTTC

abundance: .
j_gene: TRBJ2-1
len: 15
d_gene: .
v_gene: TRBV27
CDR3aa: CASRPWRGGFNEQFF
CDR3nt: TGTGCCAGTAGACCCTGGCGGGGTGGGTTCAATGAGCAGTTCTTC

abundance: few
j_gene: TRBJ1-6
len: 15
d_gene: .
v_gene: TRBV27
CDR3aa: CASRSQGRVYSPLHF
CDR3nt: TGTGCCAGCAGGTCCCAGGGGAGAGTTTATTCACCCCTCCACTTT

abundance: few
j_gene: TRBJ1-6
len: 13
d_gene: .
v_gene: TRBV10-2
CDR3aa: CASRNRENSPLHF
CDR3nt: TGCGCCAGCAGAAACAGGGAGAATTCACCCCTCCACTTT

abundance: .
j_gene: TRBJ1-1
len: 15
d_gene: .
v_gene: TRBV19
CDR3aa: CATKKLQGLDTEAFF
CDR3nt: TGTGCCACCAAAAAATTGCAGGGTTTAGACACTGAAGCTTTCTTT

abundance: .
j_gene: TRBJ2-1
len: 15
d_gene: TRBD1
v_gene: TRBV7-4
CDR3aa: CASSAGQGFYHEQFF
CDR3nt: TGTGCCAGCAGCGCCGGACAGGGGTTTTACCATGAGCAGTTCTTC

abundance: .
j_gene: TRBJ2-2
len: 15
d_gene: TRBD2
v_gene: TRBV15
CDR3aa: CATSGTSGKGGELFF
CDR3nt: TGTGCCACCTCTGGGACTAGCGGGAAAGGAGGGGAGCTGTTTTTT

abundance: .
j_gene: TRBJ1-4
len: 12
d_gene: .
v_gene: TRBV5-1
CDR3aa: CASSLEAGKLFF
CDR3nt: TGCGCCAGCAGCTTGGAGGCAGGGAAACTGTTTTTT

abundance: .
j_gene: TRBJ2-3
len: 17
d_gene: TRBD2
v_gene: TRBV7-3
CDR3aa: CASSPSGTSGGAVTQYF
CDR3nt: TGTGCCAGCAGCCCCTCCGGGACTAGCGGGGGGGCCGTCACGCAGTATTTT

abundance: few
j_gene: TRBJ2-7
len: 14
d_gene: .
v_gene: TRBV28
CDR3aa: CASSRTTESYEQYF
CDR3nt: TGTGCCAGCAGTAGAACGACAGAGTCCTACGAGCAGTACTTC

abundance: .
j_gene: TRBJ2-1
len: 14
d_gene: TRBD1
v_gene: TRBV19
CDR3aa: CASTGQGSYNEQFF
CDR3nt: TGTGCCAGTACCGGACAGGGCTCCTACAATGAGCAGTTCTTC

abundance: .
j_gene: TRBJ1-5
len: 15
d_gene: TRBD1
v_gene: TRBV5-1
CDR3aa: CASSLDGDRDQPQHF
CDR3nt: TGCGCCAGCAGCTTGGATGGGGACAGAGATCAGCCCCAGCATTTT

abundance: few
j_gene: TRBJ1-4
len: 14
d_gene: .
v_gene: TRBV11-2
CDR3aa: CASSAIIEQGKLFF
CDR3nt: TGTGCCAGCAGCGCCATAATAGAACAGGGAAAACTGTTTTTT

abundance: once
j_gene: TRBJ1-5
len: 15
d_gene: .
v_gene: TRBV10-3
CDR3aa: CAISESRGGNQPQHF
CDR3nt: TGTGCCATCAGTGAGTCGCGGGGAGGGAATCAGCCCCAGCATTTT

abundance: .
j_gene: TRBJ2-1
len: 14
d_gene: TRBD2
v_gene: TRBV15
CDR3aa: CATSREGTRVEQFF
CDR3nt: TGTGCCACCAGCAGAGAAGGGACTAGGGTCGAGCAGTTCTTC

abundance: .
j_gene: TRBJ1-2
len: 15
d_gene: TRBD1
v_gene: TRBV30
CDR3aa: CAWSTGDWVSGGYTF
CDR3nt: TGTGCCTGGAGCACAGGGGATTGGGTTTCGGGTGGCTACACCTTC

abundance: .
j_gene: TRBJ2-5
len: 15
d_gene: .
v_gene: TRBV7-7
CDR3aa: CASSLGLGGQETQYF
CDR3nt: TGTGCCAGCAGCTTAGGGTTAGGAGGACAAGAGACCCAGTACTTC

abundance: once
j_gene: TRBJ2-1
len: 13
d_gene: .
v_gene: TRBV5-5
CDR3aa: CASSLAGQRVGFF
CDR3nt: TGTGCCAGCAGCTTGGCGGGACAGCGGGTAGGGTTCTTC

abundance: once
j_gene: TRBJ1-2
len: 14
d_gene: .
v_gene: TRBV6-5
CDR3aa: CASSYLAGPYGYTF
CDR3nt: TGTGCCAGCAGTTACTTGGCGGGCCCCTATGGCTACACCTTC

abundance: .
j_gene: TRBJ2-3
len: 15
d_gene: TRBD1
v_gene: TRBV2
CDR3aa: CASSAATGGADTQYF
CDR3nt: TGTGCCAGCAGTGCCGCGACAGGGGGCGCAGATACGCAGTATTTT

abundance: once
j_gene: TRBJ1-2
len: 12
d_gene: .
v_gene: TRBV30
CDR3aa: CAWSRGGYGYTF
CDR3nt: TGTGCCTGGAGCCGCGGGGGGTATGGCTACACCTTC

abundance: .
j_gene: TRBJ2-7
len: 15
d_gene: TRBD2
v_gene: TRBV2
CDR3aa: CASSHPGLAIHEQYF
CDR3nt: TGTGCCAGCAGTCATCCGGGACTAGCGATCCACGAGCAGTACTTC

abundance: .
j_gene: TRBJ2-7
len: 15
d_gene: TRBD2
v_gene: TRBV4-1
CDR3aa: CASSPLAGGTYEQYF
CDR3nt: TGCGCCAGCAGCCCCCTAGCGGGAGGCACCTACGAGCAGTACTTC

abundance: .
j_gene: TRBJ2-1
len: 18
d_gene: TRBD1
v_gene: TRBV24-1
CDR3aa: CATSGPSKGTGGINEQFF
CDR3nt: TGTGCCACCAGTGGTCCCTCCAAGGGGACAGGAGGGATCAATGAGCAGTTCTTC

abundance: .
j_gene: TRBJ2-3
len: 15
d_gene: TRBD2
v_gene: TRBV20-1
CDR3aa: CSASILAGGRDTQYF
CDR3nt: TGCAGTGCTAGTATTCTAGCGGGGGGCCGGGATACGCAGTATTTT

abundance: once
j_gene: TRBJ2-2
len: 15
d_gene: TRBD2
v_gene: TRBV19
CDR3aa: CASSMSGRSTGELFF
CDR3nt: TGTGCCAGTAGTATGAGCGGGAGAAGCACCGGGGAGCTGTTTTTT